Below, 5 T cell receptor beta chains from the same sample are listed, as sequenced in a study of breast tumors, draining lymph nodes, adjacent tissues. TCRdb recomputed calls from the multiplex PCR reads with MiXCR, one row per CDR3 protein. The sample includes about 19,000 distinct CDR3 sequences, around 46% seen only once; the top ten take about a fifth. Sequencing input: breast tumor tissue. The receptors were gathered from a female donor with breast cancer. Some clones in this sample may be carry-over from other donors' samples.

The table lists this clonotype with many counts. At one end the junction does not follow the germline gene, possibly because of a read error. The chain uses TRBV13 and TRBJ2-1; tentatively, D is TRBD2 (6 bases). Per the germline V gene, CDR1 is PRHDT and CDR2 is FYEKMQ (reference sequence). This CDR3 region has 14 residues. The CDR3 DNA sequence: TGTGCCAGCAGCCCCGCAAGTTTTGGCGGGGACCCGGGGTTC. The encoded protein is CASSPASFGGDPGF.

In the case of this clonotype: The conserved phenylalanine or tryptophan is not found at the CDR3 terminus, so this likely reflects a read error. It is unclear where the CDR3 begins or ends on the DNA, so no DNA is shown, and the CDR3 is as TCRdb lists it. The chain recombines TRBV7-2 with TRBJ2-5; the table's D call, TRBD2, was not checked against the DNA. Both ends counted, the CDR3 spans 10 residues. Germline assignment: CDR1 SGHTA and CDR2 FQGNSA. The CDR3 is CASSFPLGTS.

In this sample, this clonotype turned up once. The chain couples TRBV19 to TRBJ2-2, with 13 bases lining up with TRBD2. The CDR3 sequence is 17 residues long. Per germline, CDR1 LNHDA and CDR2 SQIVND (reference sequence). With 5 bases clipped from V and 4 bases from J, the junction kept 7 bases outside the gene matches. Here the CDR3 DNA reads TGTGCCAGTAGTCCTCGGACTAGCGGGGGCGGCACCGGGGAGCTGTTTTTT. It codes for CASSPRTSGGGTGELFF.

This clonotype has at least ten counts. The chain uses TRBV12-3 or TRBV12-4 and TRBJ1-1; TRBD1 aligns across 8 bases. The junction had 8 bases not matched to a gene; V was cut back by 8 bases and J by 9 bases. The CDR3 totals 12 residues. The CDR3 sequence is CASARQGAKAFF. The CDR3 DNA sequence: TGTGCCAGCGCACGGCAGGGGGCTAAAGCTTTCTTT.

This chain connects TRBV11-3 to TRBJ1-4, with 7 bases that match TRBD1. V shed 6 bases, J shed 7 bases, and the junction held 11 bases outside the gene matches. Germline lookup yields CDR1 SGHNT and CDR2 YENEEA. The CDR3 contains 15 residues. CDR3 nucleotides: TGTGCCAGCAGAACAGGGGTAGTAGGGGCTGAAAAACTGTTTTTT. Residues: CASRTGVVGAEKLFF.